In its sample, the clone carrying this TCR beta chain was seen once. Germline V gene data show CDR1 as SGHAT and CDR2 as FQNNGV. V was clipped by 1 base and J by 8 bases; unmatched bases: 5. The CDR3 is 15 amino acids. The sample originates from a study of blood T cell repertoires in COVID-19. Study-level information: The United States, Italy and Spain were the sources of the acute and convalescent COVID-19 samples. PBMCs, B-cell-depleted T cells, or T cells were the source of the cDNA or gDNA that made up the material.

In the study's own analysis: Counts of nucleated cells, estimated from reference gene primer amplification, were obtained. Repertoires were generated with immunoSEQ multiplex PCR, while TCRdb's copy carries only in-frame clones and drops some. The D gene and trimming were derived from the DNA, and the V and J assignments and clone size from that table. The sample includes more than 4,000 clones, about nine tenths of them seen just once. The V gene is TRBV11-2, the J gene TRBJ2-2, with 9 bases lining up with TRBD1. The sequenced material came from peripheral blood. The origin of this receptor is a human donor in a cohort sampled during active COVID-19. CDR3 nucleotide sequence: TGTGCCAGCAGCTTAGGACAGGGGGTCCAAGGGGAGCTGTTTTTT. Translation: CASSLGQGVQGELFF.